The clone carrying this T cell receptor (beta chain) was observed many times. Its antigen is unidentified. Trimming removed 0 bases from V and 5 bases from J; junction bases left unmatched: 9. Germline CDR1 and CDR2: SGHRS and YFSETQ. The CDR3 length is 16 residues. The data stem from a study of blood T cells in healthy people across ages. Whole-study results and caveats: Roughly linear declines in TCR beta diversity per million T cells occurred with age. Underestimates were what the diversity estimates from one million T cells were considered to be.

For the second PCR, which ran for about 6 to 11 cycles, a sample-barcoded 5' primer and a J-beta primer mix were used. Each cDNA was tagged by a template-switch adaptor containing 12 random nucleotides. TCRdb itself ran the 5' RACE reads through MiXCR, one entry per CDR3 protein. The sample gives about 1.7 million distinct CDR3 sequences, approximately 28% of which show up once; roughly 8% is in the top ten. This chain joins TRBV5-1 and TRBJ2-7; 9 bases align to TRBD2. Sequenced: blood. This sequence was found in a woman aged 30 to 39 in good health. Here the CDR3 reads CASSLGASGVTNEQYF. The CDR3 DNA sequence: TGCGCCAGCAGCTTGGGGGCTAGCGGGGTCACAAACGAGCAGTACTTC.